The present TCR beta chain was sequenced within a study of a mutant IDH1 vaccine in newly diagnosed glioma. Overall study: Patients came in for eight vaccinations, in weeks 1, 3, 5, 7, 11, 15, 19 and 23. Vaccines were begun 4-6 weeks after radiotherapy alone, or with temozolomide cycles. Patients previously underwent radiotherapy, temozolomide, or both, and most underwent both.

Germline assignment: CDR1 MNHEY and CDR2 SMNVEV (reference sequence). V lost 3 bases to trimming and J lost 2 bases, with 8 bases between them. The CDR3 is 13 residues long. The data were produced by immunoSEQ multiplex PCR, yet TCRdb's version contains in-frame clones alone and is incomplete. The sample carries tens of thousands of clones, 80% recorded once. To note about this clone: Its antigen is as yet unknown.

Time point here: week 23, last vaccination. All doses held 300 ug of mutant IDH1 20-mer peptide, with topical imiquimod. This clonotype was sampled from a man aged 40-55 years with glioma. This chain uses TRBV27 with TRBJ2-7, with no clear D. The material was PBMCs, obtained from a glioma patient whose treatment included an IDH1 peptide vaccine. As DNA, the CDR3 is TGTGCCAGCAGTTTTTTGGACCCCTACGAGCAGTACTTC. Translated, it gives CASSFLDPYEQYF.